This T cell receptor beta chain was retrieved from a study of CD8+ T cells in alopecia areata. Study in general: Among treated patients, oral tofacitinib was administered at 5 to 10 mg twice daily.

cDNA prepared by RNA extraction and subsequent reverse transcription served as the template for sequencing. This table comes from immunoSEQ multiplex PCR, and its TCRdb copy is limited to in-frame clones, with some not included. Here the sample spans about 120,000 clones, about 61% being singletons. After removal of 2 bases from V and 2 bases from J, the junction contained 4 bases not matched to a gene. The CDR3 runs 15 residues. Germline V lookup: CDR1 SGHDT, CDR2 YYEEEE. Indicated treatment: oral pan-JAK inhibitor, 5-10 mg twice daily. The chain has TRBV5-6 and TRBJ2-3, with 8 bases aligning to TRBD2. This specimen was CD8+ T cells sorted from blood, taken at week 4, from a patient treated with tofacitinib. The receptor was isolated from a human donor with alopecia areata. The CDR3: CASSFLGGATDTQYF. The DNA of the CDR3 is TGTGCCAGCAGCTTTCTCGGGGGGGCCACAGATACGCAGTATTTT. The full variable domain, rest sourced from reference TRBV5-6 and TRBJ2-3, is DAGVTQSPTHLIKTRGQQVTLRCSPKSGHDTVSWYQQALGQGPQFIFQYYEEEERQRGNFPDRFSGHQFPNYSSELNVNALLLGDSALYLCASSFLGGATDTQYFGPGTRLTVL.